These T cell receptor beta chains were read from a single sample in a study of breast tumors, draining lymph nodes, adjacent tissues. TCRdb re-called the multiplex PCR reads with MiXCR, one entry per CDR3 protein. The sample consists of fewer than 250,000 distinct CDR3 sequences, around 32% of them appearing once. Source material: axillary lymph node tissue. The source is a female donor with breast cancer. Some clones in this sample may be carry-over from other donors' samples. CDR3s include the opening cysteine and the closing phenylalanine or tryptophan. Each record gives: clone size, D gene, CDR3 length, J gene, V gene, CDR3 protein, CDR3 DNA. A D gene is named only where the DNA matches it firmly. Some rows mark clone size as missing; the rest say once, few, many or name a class of expanded clone.

-	-	14	TRBJ1-1	TRBV20-1	CSARQSRVNTEAFF	TGCAGTGCTAGGCAGTCCCGGGTGAACACTGAAGCTTTCTTT
-	TRBD1	17	TRBJ2-7	TRBV2	CASSPGQGFGMIAEQYF	TGTGCCAGCAGTCCGGGACAGGGTTTTGGGATGATCGCCGAGCAGTACTTC
-	-	12	TRBJ1-2	TRBV6-5	CASSQGRYGYTF	TGTGCCAGCAGTCAGGGTCGCTATGGCTACACCTTC
many	-	13	TRBJ2-7	TRBV29-1	CSVVGESSYEQYF	TGCAGCGTTGTGGGGGAGTCCTCCTACGAGCAGTACTTC
many	-	14	TRBJ1-5	TRBV7-8	CASSSRDSNQPQHF	TGTGCCAGCAGCTCCAGGGATAGCAATCAGCCCCAGCATTTT
-	TRBD2	13	TRBJ2-5	TRBV11-3	CASRLAGGETQYF	TGTGCCAGCAGATTAGCGGGAGGGGAGACCCAGTACTTC
many	-	11	TRBJ2-5	TRBV6-1	CASSERETQYF	TGTGCCAGCAGTGAACGGGAGACCCAGTACTTC
many	-	13	TRBJ1-4	TRBV7-2	CASSLGNWDALFF	TGTGCCAGCAGCTTAGGAAATTGGGACGCGTTGTTTTTT
many	TRBD1	16	TRBJ1-2	TRBV12-3/TRBV12-4	CASSSNSDRAPYGYTF	TGTGCCAGCAGTTCAAACTCAGACAGGGCCCCCTATGGCTACACCTTC
-	-	14	TRBJ1-1	TRBV3-1	CASSQGGRLAEAFF	TGTGCCAGCAGCCAAGGGGGGCGCCTCGCTGAAGCTTTCTTT
many	TRBD2	15	TRBJ2-1	TRBV5-1	CASSLSAGGMNEQFF	TGCGCCAGCAGCTTGTCAGCGGGAGGGATGAATGAGCAGTTCTTC
once	TRBD1	15	TRBJ1-5	TRBV19	CASTVTGFTGQPQHF	TGTGCCAGTACAGTGACAGGGTTTACGGGACAGCCCCAGCATTTT
many	TRBD2	15	TRBJ2-5	TRBV13	CASSLGRLAQETQYF	TGTGCCAGCAGCTTAGGGCGACTAGCCCAAGAGACCCAGTACTTC
many	-	11	TRBJ2-7	TRBV20-1	CSAGLSLEQYF	TGCAGTGCTGGCCTTAGCCTCGAGCAGTACTTC
many	TRBD1	15	TRBJ1-6	TRBV4-3	CASSHQDRDDSPLHF	TGCGCCAGCAGCCATCAGGACAGGGATGATTCACCCCTCCACTTT
many	-	14	TRBJ1-2	TRBV6-1	CASWSAGKLHGYTF	TGTGCCAGCTGGTCGGCAGGGAAGCTTCATGGCTACACCTTC
-	-	17	TRBJ1-3	TRBV7-2	CASSLALPSSLLETIYF	TGTGCCAGCAGCTTAGCGCTTCCGAGCTCTCTACTCGAGACCATATATTTT
many	-	14	TRBJ1-1	TRBV7-3	CASSSGYQGSEAFF	TGTGCCAGCAGCTCTGGATACCAGGGGAGTGAAGCTTTCTTT
many	TRBD1	14	TRBJ1-6	TRBV9	CASSGDRKNSPLHF	TGTGCCAGCAGCGGGGACAGGAAAAATTCACCCCTCCACTTT
many	TRBD2	15	TRBJ2-1	TRBV6-2/TRBV6-3	CASSFSGRANNEQFF	TGTGCCAGCAGCTTCAGCGGGAGGGCTAACAATGAGCAGTTCTTC
-	TRBD2	15	TRBJ2-3	TRBV11-1	CASRPGTSGTDTQYF	TGTGCCAGCAGACCCGGGACTAGCGGCACAGATACGCAGTATTTT
once	-	16	TRBJ2-3	TRBV3-1	CASSQPRSGRVGRRYF	TGTGCCAGCAGCCAACCTCGGAGCGGAAGAGTTGGGCGGAGGTATTTT
many	-	17	TRBJ1-2	TRBV9	CASSEGAGAKVMDGYIF	TGTGCCAGCAGCGAGGGTGCGGGGGCGAAAGTTATGGATGGCTACATCTTC
-	TRBD2	15	TRBJ2-3	TRBV11-3	CASSQGLAVQGTQYF	TGTGCCAGCAGCCAGGGACTAGCGGTGCAGGGTACGCAGTATTTT
many	-	13	TRBJ2-3	TRBV6-1	CASRTYRADTQYF	TGTGCCAGCAGGACGTATAGGGCAGATACGCAGTATTTT
many	-	11	TRBJ1-6	TRBV30	CAWSSNSPLHF	TGTGCCTGGAGTTCCAATTCACCCCTCCACTTT
many	-	14	TRBJ2-7	TRBV11-2	CASSFSRDLYEQYF	TGTGCCAGCAGCTTTTCACGGGATCTCTACGAGCAGTACTTC
few	-	16	TRBJ2-2	TRBV20-1	CSARDGGRGATGELFF	TGCAGTGCTAGAGATGGGGGCAGGGGTGCCACCGGGGAGCTGTTTTTT
-	-	14	TRBJ2-1	TRBV5-1	CASSDPGAYNEQFF	TGCGCCAGCAGCGACCCGGGAGCGTACAATGAGCAGTTCTTC
-	-	12	TRBJ2-6	TRBV20-1	CSATGRLNTEAF	TGCAGTGCTACCGGACGGCTGAACACTGAAGCTTTC
-	TRBD2	16	TRBJ2-3	TRBV5-4	CASSLGSGRSFDTQYF	TGTGCCAGCAGCTTGGGTAGCGGGAGGTCATTTGATACGCAGTATTTT
many	-	12	TRBJ1-5	TRBV12-3/TRBV12-4	CASSLWGQPQHF	TGTGCCAGCAGTTTATGGGGTCAGCCCCAGCATTTT
many	TRBD1	14	TRBJ1-6	TRBV24-1	CATSYRGNNSPLHF	TGTGCCACCAGTTACAGGGGTAATAATTCACCCCTCCACTTT
few	-	15	TRBJ2-1	TRBV6-5	CASSYSTGAYNEQFF	TGTGCCAGCAGTTACTCCACGGGGGCCTACAATGAGCAGTTCTTC
many	-	15	TRBJ2-5	TRBV7-2	CASSLGGAMEETQYF	TGTGCCAGCAGCTTAGGCGGGGCGATGGAAGAGACCCAGTACTTC
-	TRBD2	11	TRBJ2-3	TRBV18	CASSPGGRQYF	TGTGCCAGCTCACCGGGGGGGAGGCAGTATTTT
-	TRBD2	14	TRBJ2-3	TRBV10-3	CAISESMGEGAQYF	TGTGCCATCAGTGAGTCGATGGGGGAGGGCGCGCAGTATTTT
many	TRBD1	15	TRBJ2-3	TRBV9	CASSSRQGGTDTQYF	TGTGCCAGCAGCAGCCGACAGGGTGGCACAGATACGCAGTATTTT
many	TRBD2	19	TRBJ2-6	TRBV4-3	CASSQGYRDRGAGANVLTF	TGCGCCAGCAGCCAAGGGTACCGGGACCGGGGGGCTGGGGCCAACGTCCTGACTTTC
-	-	16	TRBJ1-3	TRBV5-1	CTSRDLAQTEGNTIYF	TGCACCAGCAGAGATCTCGCCCAGACGGAGGGAAACACCATATATTTT